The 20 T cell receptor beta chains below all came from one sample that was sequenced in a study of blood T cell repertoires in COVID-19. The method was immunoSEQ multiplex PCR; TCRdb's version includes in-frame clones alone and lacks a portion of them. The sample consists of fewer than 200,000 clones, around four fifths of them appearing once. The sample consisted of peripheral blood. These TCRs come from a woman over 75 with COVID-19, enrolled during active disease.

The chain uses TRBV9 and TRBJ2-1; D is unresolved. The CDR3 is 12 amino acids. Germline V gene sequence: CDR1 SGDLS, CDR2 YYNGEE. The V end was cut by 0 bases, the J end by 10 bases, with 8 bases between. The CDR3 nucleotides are TGTGCCAGCAGCGTAGGGCCAGGCGAGCAGTTCTTC. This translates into CASSVGPGEQFF.

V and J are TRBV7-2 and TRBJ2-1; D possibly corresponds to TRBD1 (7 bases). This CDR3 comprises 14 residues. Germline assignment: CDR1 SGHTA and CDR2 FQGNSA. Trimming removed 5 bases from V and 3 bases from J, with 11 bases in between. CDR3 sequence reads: CASSGGTVYNEQFF. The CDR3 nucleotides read TGTGCCAGCAGCGGGGGGACAGTCTACAATGAGCAGTTCTTC.

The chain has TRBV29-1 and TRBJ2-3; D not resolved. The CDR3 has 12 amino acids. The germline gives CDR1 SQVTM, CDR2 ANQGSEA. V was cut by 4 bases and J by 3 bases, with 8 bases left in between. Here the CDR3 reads CSVGAGTDTQYF. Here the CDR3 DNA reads TGCAGCGTTGGGGCAGGAACAGATACGCAGTATTTT.

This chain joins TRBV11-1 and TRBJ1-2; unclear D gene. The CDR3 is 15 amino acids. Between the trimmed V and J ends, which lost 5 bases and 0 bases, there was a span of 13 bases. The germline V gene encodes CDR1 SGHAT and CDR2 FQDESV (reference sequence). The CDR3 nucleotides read TGTGCCAGCAGCGACGGAGCGGCCCCTAACTATGGCTACACCTTC. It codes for CASSDGAAPNYGYTF. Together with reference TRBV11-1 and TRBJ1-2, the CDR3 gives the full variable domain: EAEVAQSPRYKITEKSQAVAFWCDPISGHATLYWYRQILGQGPELLVQFQDESVVDDSQLPKDRFSAERLKGVDSTLKIQPAELGDSAMYLCASSDGAAPNYGYTFGSGTRLTVV.

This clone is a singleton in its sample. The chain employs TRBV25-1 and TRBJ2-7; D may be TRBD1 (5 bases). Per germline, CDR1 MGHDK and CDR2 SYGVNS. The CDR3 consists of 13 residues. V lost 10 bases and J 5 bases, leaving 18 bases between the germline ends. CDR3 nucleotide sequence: TGTGCCACTAGATCATGGGGCGGCGACGAGCAGTACTTC. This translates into CATRSWGGDEQYF.

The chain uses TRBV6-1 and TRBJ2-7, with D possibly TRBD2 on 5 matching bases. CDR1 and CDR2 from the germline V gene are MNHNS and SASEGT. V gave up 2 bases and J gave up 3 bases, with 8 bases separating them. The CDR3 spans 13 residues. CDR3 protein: CASSEPGVYEQYF. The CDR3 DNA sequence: TGTGCCAGCAGTGAACCCGGGGTCTACGAGCAGTACTTC.

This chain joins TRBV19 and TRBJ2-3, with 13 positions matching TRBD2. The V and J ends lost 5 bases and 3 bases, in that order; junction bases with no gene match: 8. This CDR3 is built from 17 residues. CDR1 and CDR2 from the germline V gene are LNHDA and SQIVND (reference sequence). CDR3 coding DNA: TGTGCCAGTAGTTTGGGACTAGCGGGGTTGATTACAGATACGCAGTATTTT. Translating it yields CASSLGLAGLITDTQYF.

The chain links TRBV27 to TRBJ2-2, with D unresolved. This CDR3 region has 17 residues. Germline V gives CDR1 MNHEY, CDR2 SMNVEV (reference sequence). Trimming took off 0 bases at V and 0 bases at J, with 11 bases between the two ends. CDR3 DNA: TGTGCCAGCAGTTTATCGAGGCGCGGCGCGAACACCGGGGAGCTGTTTTTT. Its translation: CASSLSRRGANTGELFF.

The CDR3 is CASSPGQGAVNEKLFF. DNA of the CDR3: TGTGCCAGCTCACCGGGACAGGGGGCGGTTAATGAAAAACTGTTTTTT. The J gene is TRBJ1-4, the V gene TRBV18; TRBD1 matches at 12 bases. CDR3 size: 16 residues. Germline-derived CDR1 and CDR2 are KGHSH and LQKENI. Losses at the gene ends were 3 bases for V and 4 bases for J; bases not matched to a gene: 3.

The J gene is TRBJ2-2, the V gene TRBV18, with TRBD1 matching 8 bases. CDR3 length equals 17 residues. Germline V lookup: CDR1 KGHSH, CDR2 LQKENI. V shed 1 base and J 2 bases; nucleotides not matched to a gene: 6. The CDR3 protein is CASSPQRTGSNTGELFF. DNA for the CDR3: TGTGCCAGCTCACCACAAAGGACAGGGAGCAACACCGGGGAGCTGTTTTTT.

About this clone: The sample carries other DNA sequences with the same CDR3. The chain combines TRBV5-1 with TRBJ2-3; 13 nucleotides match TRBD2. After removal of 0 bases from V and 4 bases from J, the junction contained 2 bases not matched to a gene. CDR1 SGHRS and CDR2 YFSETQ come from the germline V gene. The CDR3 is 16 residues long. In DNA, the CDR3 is TGCGCCAGCAGCTTGGGACTAGCGGGAGGCCCAGATACGCAGTATTTT. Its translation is CASSLGLAGGPDTQYF.

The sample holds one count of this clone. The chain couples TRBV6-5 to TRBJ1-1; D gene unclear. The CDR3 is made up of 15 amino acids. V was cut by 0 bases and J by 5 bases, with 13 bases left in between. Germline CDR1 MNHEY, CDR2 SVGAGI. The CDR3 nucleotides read TGTGCCAGCAGTTACTCGATCTCAGGAGGGACTGAAGCTTTCTTT. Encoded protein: CASSYSISGGTEAFF.

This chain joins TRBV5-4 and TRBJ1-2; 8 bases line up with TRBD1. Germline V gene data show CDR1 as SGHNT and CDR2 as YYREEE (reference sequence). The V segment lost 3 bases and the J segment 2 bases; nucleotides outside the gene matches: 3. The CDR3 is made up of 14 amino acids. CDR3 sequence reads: CASSWDRTNYGYTF. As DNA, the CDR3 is TGTGCCAGCAGCTGGGACAGGACGAACTATGGCTACACCTTC.

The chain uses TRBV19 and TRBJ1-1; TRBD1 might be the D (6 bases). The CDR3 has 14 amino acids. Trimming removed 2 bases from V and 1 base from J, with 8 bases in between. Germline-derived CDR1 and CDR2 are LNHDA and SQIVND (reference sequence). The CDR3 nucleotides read TGTGCCAGTAGTATACAGGGACAGAACACTGAAGCTTTCTTT. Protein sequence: CASSIQGQNTEAFF.

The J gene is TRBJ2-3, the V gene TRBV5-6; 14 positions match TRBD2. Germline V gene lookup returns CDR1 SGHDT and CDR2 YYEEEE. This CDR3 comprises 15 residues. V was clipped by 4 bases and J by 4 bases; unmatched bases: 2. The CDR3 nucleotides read TGTGCCAGCAGCCCGGGACTAGCGGGAGCAGATACGCAGTATTTT. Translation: CASSPGLAGADTQYF.

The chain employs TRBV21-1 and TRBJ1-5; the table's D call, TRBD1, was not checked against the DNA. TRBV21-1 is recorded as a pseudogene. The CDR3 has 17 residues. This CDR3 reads CASSEGGTQYSNQPQHF. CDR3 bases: TGTGCCAGCAGCGAAGGAGGGACACAGTATAGCAATCAGCCCCAGCATTTT.

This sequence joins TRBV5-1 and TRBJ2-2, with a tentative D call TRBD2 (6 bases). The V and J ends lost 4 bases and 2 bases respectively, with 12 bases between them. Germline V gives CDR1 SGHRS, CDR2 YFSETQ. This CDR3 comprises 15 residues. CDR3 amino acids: CASSRDWGNTGELFF. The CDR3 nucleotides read TGCGCCAGCAGCCGGGACTGGGGAAACACCGGGGAGCTGTTTTTT.

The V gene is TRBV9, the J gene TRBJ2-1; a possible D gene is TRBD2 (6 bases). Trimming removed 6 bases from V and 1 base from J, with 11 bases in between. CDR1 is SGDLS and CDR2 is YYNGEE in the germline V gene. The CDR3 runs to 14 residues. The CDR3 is CASTRGWSYNEQFF. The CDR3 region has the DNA TGTGCCAGCACCCGGGGGTGGTCCTACAATGAGCAGTTCTTC.

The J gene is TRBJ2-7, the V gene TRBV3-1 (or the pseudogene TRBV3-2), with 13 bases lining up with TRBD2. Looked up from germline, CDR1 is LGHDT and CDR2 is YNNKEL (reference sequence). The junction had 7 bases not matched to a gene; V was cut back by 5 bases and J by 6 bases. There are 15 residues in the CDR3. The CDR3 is CASSVRTSGGAEQYF. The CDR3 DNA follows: TGTGCCAGCAGCGTCAGGACTAGCGGGGGAGCCGAGCAGTACTTC.

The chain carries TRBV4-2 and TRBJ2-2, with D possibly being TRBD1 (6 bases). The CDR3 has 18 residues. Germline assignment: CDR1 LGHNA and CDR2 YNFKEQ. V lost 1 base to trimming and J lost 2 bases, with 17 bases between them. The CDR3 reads CASSQGTTGSSNTGELFF. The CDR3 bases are TGTGCCAGCAGCCAAGGTACTACAGGGTCATCAAACACCGGGGAGCTGTTTTTT.